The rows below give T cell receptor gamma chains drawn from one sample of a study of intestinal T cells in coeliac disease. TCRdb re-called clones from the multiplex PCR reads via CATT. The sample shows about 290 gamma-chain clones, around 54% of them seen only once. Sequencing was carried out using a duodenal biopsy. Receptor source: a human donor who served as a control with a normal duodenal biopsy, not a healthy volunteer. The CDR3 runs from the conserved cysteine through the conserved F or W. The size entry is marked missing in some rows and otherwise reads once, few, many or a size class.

CATWDQALGYKKLF	TGTGCCACCTGGGACCAGGCCCTGGGTTATAAGAAACTCTTT	TRGV5	.	TRGJ1/TRGJ2
CAAWDYKCVGKKLF	.	TRGV10	.	TRGJ1/TRGJ2
CATWDPPPISNYYKKLF	TGTGCCACCTGGGATCCTCCACCCATTTCGAATTATTATAAGAAACTCTTT	TRGV8	.	TRGJ1/TRGJ2
CAPGMGRSGWFKIF	TGTGCACCTGGGATGGGGAGAAGTGGTTGGTTCAAGATATTT	TRGV4	.	TRGJP1
CAAWTRRGTGWFKIF	TGTGCTGCGTGGACCAGGCGAGGCACTGGTTGGTTCAAGATATTT	TRGV10	.	TRGJP1
CAAWALGKLF	TGTGCTGCGTGGGCCCTTGGGAAACTCTTT	TRGV10	.	TRGJ1/TRGJ2
CANLGSDWIKTF	TGTGCCAACCTGGGATCGGATTGGATCAAGACGTTT	TRGV2	.	TRGJP2
CAAFYAPLEIYYKKLF	TGTGCCGCGTTTTATGCCCCCCTCGAAATTTATTATAAGAAACTCTTT	TRGV4	.	TRGJ1/TRGJ2
CALWECTDYYKKLF	TGTGCCTTGTGGGAGTGCACCGATTATTATAAGAAACTCTTT	TRGV9	.	TRGJ1/TRGJ2
CATWDQSLDKKLF	TGTGCCACCTGGGATCAGTCCTTGGATAAGAAACTCTTT	TRGV8	once	TRGJ1/TRGJ2
CASGLGTNGDWIKTF	TGTGCCTCTGGATTAGGCACTAATGGTGATTGGATCAAGACGTTT	TRGV11	.	TRGJP2
CAAWVGDGDGWFKIF	TGTGCTGCGTGGGTGGGTGACGGGGATGGTTGGTTCAAGATATTT	TRGV10	.	TRGJP1
CALWEPGYYKKLF	TGTGCCTTGTGGGAGCCGGGTTATTATAAGAAACTCTTT	TRGV9	once	TRGJ1/TRGJ2
CATWDGADTTGWFKIF	TGTGCCACCTGGGATGGGGCCGATACCACTGGTTGGTTCAAGATATTT	TRGV4	.	TRGJP1
CATVGSDWIKTF	TGTGCCACCGTGGGATCGGATTGGATCAAGACGTTT	TRGV2	.	TRGJP2